This T cell receptor beta chain was sequenced in a study of tumor-infiltrating lymphocytes in primary liver carcinoma. Study-level background: Both sexes were represented among patients, who were 30 to 69 years old. Study outcomes and limitations: Only about 7-24% of top clones spanned all five tumor regions.

CDR1 and CDR2 from the germline V gene are SGHKS and YYEKEE (reference sequence). CDR3 size: 13 residues. Regarding this clonotype: Antigen: not known. One end of the junction fails to match germline, which may point to a read error.

Taking about 19-31 mg of unsorted bulk tissue, the authors co-extracted RNA and DNA. Sampling of every tumor involved five separate regions. These included the tumor centre. TCR beta cDNA was made from approximately 500 ng total RNA with a constant-region primer. A slightly modified ARM-PCR protocol with three nested multiplex PCR rounds produced these TCR beta libraries. A C-beta reverse primer was combined with TRBV1-TRBV30 forward primers in the first two PCR rounds, and each round had 10 cycles. TCRdb re-called the multiplex PCR reads with MiXCR, one entry per CDR3 protein. The data contain under 90,000 distinct CDR3 sequences, 65% to 80% of them singletons.

The clonotype originates from a man between 40 and 49 years old with primary liver carcinoma and hepatitis B virus infection. Sequencing used liver tumor tissue from sampling region 1. The subset is: tumor region T1, superior pole. V gene TRBV5-5 combines with J gene TRBJ1-4, with TRBD1 as a possible D gene (5 bases). CDR3 in DNA: TGTCCCAGGAGCAGGGTTGGGGGTGAAAAACTGTTTTTT. This translates into CPRSRVGGEKLFF.